One sample yielded the 17 T cell receptor beta chains listed below, sequenced in a study of control samples from healthy donors and cancer patients. Clones were sequenced by immunoSEQ multiplex PCR, and TCRdb holds only the in-frame ones, with some missing. The sample lists roughly 100,000 clones; 85% to 90% were seen once. The material sequenced was PBMCs. These receptors were obtained from a man aged 55-75 years with lung cancer.

The genes are TRBV9 and TRBJ1-3; the D gene is possibly TRBD1 (6 bases). Trimming took 0 bases from V and 0 from J, leaving 19 bases between them. The CDR3 covers 19 residues. The germline gives CDR1 SGDLS, CDR2 YYNGEE. The CDR3 bases are TGTGCCAGCAGCGTAGCTGCCGGGCCAAGGGGGTCCTCTGGAAACACCATATATTTT. Its translation is CASSVAAGPRGSSGNTIYF.

The CDR3 nucleotides are TGTGCCAGCAGCTTGGGCGGGGGGTCAGATTTGAATGAGCAGTTCTTC. It yields the protein CASSLGGGSDLNEQFF. The rearrangement joins TRBV5-4 to TRBJ2-1; 8 bases match TRBD2. The CDR3 has 16 amino acids. The germline V gene encodes CDR1 SGHNT and CDR2 YYREEE (reference sequence). V was pared by 0 bases and J by 7 bases, with 9 bases of the junction left unmatched.

The chain employs TRBV5-6 and TRBJ1-2; 7 bases align to TRBD1. The CDR3 sequence is 14 residues long. With 0 bases clipped from V and 3 bases from J, the junction kept 2 bases outside the gene matches. Per the germline V gene, CDR1 is SGHDT and CDR2 is YYEEEE. The CDR3 here is CASSLGDSHYGYTF. The CDR3 DNA sequence: TGTGCCAGCAGCTTGGGGGACAGCCACTATGGCTACACCTTC.

A single count supports this clone. The rearrangement links TRBV29-1 to TRBJ2-2; a weak D match, TRBD1 (8 bases). CDR1 is SQVTM, CDR2 ANQGSEA, per germline. The CDR3 sequence is 14 residues long. Deletions cut 7 bases from V and 6 bases from J, with 18 bases between. CDR3 bases: TGCAGCGGATTTAGACAGGGGAGGGCCGGGGAGCTGTTTTTT. It yields the protein CSGFRQGRAGELFF.

The table lists this clone with a few counts. Written as DNA, the CDR3 is TGTGCCAGCAGGGATTTGGGACCCCTCCACTTT. Translated: CASRDLGPLHF. The chain is built from TRBV6-5 and TRBJ1-6; D is unresolved. V lost 6 bases and J lost 12, with 9 bases in between. The CDR3 spans 11 residues. Per the germline V gene, CDR1 is MNHEY and CDR2 is SVGAGI.

This rearrangement joins TRBV18 to TRBJ2-5; D is uncertain. This CDR3 spans 14 amino acids. Trimming removed 0 bases at V and 2 bases at J, with 7 bases between. Looked up from germline, CDR1 is KGHSH and CDR2 is LQKENI. CDR3 amino acids: CASSPPGSQETQYF. In DNA, the CDR3 is TGTGCCAGCTCACCACCGGGATCTCAAGAGACCCAGTACTTC.

The chain combines TRBV3-1 (or the pseudogene TRBV3-2) with TRBJ2-3; 9 positions match TRBD1. Trimming at V came to 3 bases and at J to 14 bases, leaving 6 bases not matched to a gene. This CDR3 region has 12 residues. Germline loops: CDR1 LGHDT, CDR2 YNNKEL (reference sequence). Here the CDR3 reads CASSHRDRERYF. In DNA form, the CDR3 reads TGTGCCAGCAGCCACCGGGACAGGGAGAGGTATTTT.

In its sample, this clone was seen a few times. The chain has TRBV5-8 and TRBJ2-2, with a weak D call TRBD2 (5 bases). Trimming stripped 4 bases from V and 1 base from J, with 17 bases between. From germline, CDR1 is SGHTS and CDR2 YDEGEE. This CDR3 has 17 amino acids. The CDR3 DNA is TGTGCCAGCAGCCCAACGGCGAGGGTCATGAACACCGGGGAGCTGTTTTTT. This translates into CASSPTARVMNTGELFF.

The J gene is TRBJ2-3, the V gene TRBV7-9; D could derive from TRBD1 or TRBD2 (6 bases each). Germline CDR1 reads SEHNR; CDR2 reads FQNEAQ (reference sequence). CDR3 length: 13 residues. V was pared by 2 bases and J by 12 bases, with 15 bases between. The CDR3 sequence is CASSLINGGPQYF. CDR3 DNA sequence: TGTGCCAGCAGCTTAATAAACGGGGGCCCACAGTATTTT.

This chain joins TRBV7-8 and TRBJ1-5, with 7 nucleotides matching TRBD1. Trimming took 9 bases from V and 0 from J; bases not matched to a gene: 11. The germline gives CDR1 SGHVS, CDR2 FQNEAQ. The CDR3 is 16 residues long. The chain's CDR3 is CASSRGTVDSNQPQHF. In DNA form, the CDR3 reads TGTGCCAGTTCACGAGGGACAGTCGATAGCAATCAGCCCCAGCATTTT. The full variable domain, completed using reference TRBV7-8 and TRBJ1-5, is GAGVSQSPRYKVAKRGQDVALRCDPISGHVSLFWYQQALGQGPEFLTYFQNEAQLDKSGLPSDRFFAERPEGSVSTLKIQRTQQEDSAVYLCASSRGTVDSNQPQHFGDGTRLSIL.

The genes are TRBV19 and TRBJ1-1, with a possible D match to TRBD1 (6 bases). The CDR3 has 15 amino acids. The V end lost 5 bases, the J end lost 5 bases, and 18 bases lay between the germline ends. Germline V gene data show CDR1 as LNHDA and CDR2 as SQIVND (reference sequence). This CDR3 reads CASSPSTGRGTEAFF. For the CDR3, the DNA is TGTGCCAGTAGTCCTTCAACAGGGAGGGGTACTGAAGCTTTCTTT.

The sample holds a few counts of this clone. This chain links TRBV30 with TRBJ2-3, with TRBD2 matching over 10 bases. The CDR3 length is 14 residues. CDR1 GTSNPN and CDR2 SVGIG come from the germline V gene (reference sequence). The V gene end was trimmed by 7 bases and the J gene end by 6 bases; junction bases not matched to a gene: 10. The CDR3 reads CASTPGLARDTQYF. CDR3 nucleotide sequence: TGTGCCTCGACTCCGGGACTAGCGAGGGATACGCAGTATTTT.

This clone was seen more than once but under ten times. The chain carries TRBV7-9 and TRBJ1-4, with TRBD1 as a possible D gene (5 bases). Trimming took 0 bases from V and 5 from J, leaving 10 bases between them. This CDR3 region has 15 residues. Germline V gene sequence: CDR1 SEHNR, CDR2 FQNEAQ (reference sequence). The CDR3 loop reads CASSLAGTVNEKLFF. CDR3 nucleotide sequence: TGTGCCAGCAGCTTAGCCGGGACGGTAAATGAAAAACTGTTTTTT.

The chain links TRBV3-1 (or the pseudogene TRBV3-2) to TRBJ2-5, with 9 bases matching TRBD2. CDR3 size: 17 residues. Trimming took 4 bases from V and 5 from J; bases not matched to a gene: 14. Per the germline V gene, CDR1 is LGHDT and CDR2 is YNNKEL (reference sequence). CDR3 loop: CASSPRDRRGGSETQYF. The CDR3 DNA follows: TGTGCCAGCAGCCCGCGAGACCGGCGGGGGGGCTCGGAGACCCAGTACTTC.

This chain joins TRBV10-1 and TRBJ2-3; D is perhaps TRBD2 (6 bases). Germline assignment: CDR1 WNHNN and CDR2 SYGVQD (reference sequence). Trimming removed 3 bases at V and 4 bases at J, with 14 bases between. CDR3 length: 15 amino acids. CDR3 region: CASSDPGLNADTQYF. CDR3 bases: TGCGCCAGCAGTGACCCAGGACTAAACGCAGATACGCAGTATTTT.

The gene calls are TRBV5-5 and TRBJ2-6; D is uncertain. Trimming removed 4 bases at V and 0 bases at J, with 11 bases between. The CDR3 contains 16 residues. From germline, CDR1 is SGHKS and CDR2 YYEKEE (reference sequence). CDR3 DNA sequence: TGTGCCAGCAGCGGTATACAAGCCTCTGGGGCCAACGTCCTGACTTTC. As protein: CASSGIQASGANVLTF.

J is TRBJ2-1 and V is TRBV5-1, with a weak D call TRBD2 (6 bases). V was clipped by 2 bases and J by 7 bases, with 10 bases between them. The CDR3 contains 13 residues. Per germline, CDR1 SGHRS and CDR2 YFSETQ. Written as DNA, the CDR3 is TGCGCCAGCAGCTTCCCCGGGACTAATGAGCAGTTCTTC. This sequence encodes CASSFPGTNEQFF.